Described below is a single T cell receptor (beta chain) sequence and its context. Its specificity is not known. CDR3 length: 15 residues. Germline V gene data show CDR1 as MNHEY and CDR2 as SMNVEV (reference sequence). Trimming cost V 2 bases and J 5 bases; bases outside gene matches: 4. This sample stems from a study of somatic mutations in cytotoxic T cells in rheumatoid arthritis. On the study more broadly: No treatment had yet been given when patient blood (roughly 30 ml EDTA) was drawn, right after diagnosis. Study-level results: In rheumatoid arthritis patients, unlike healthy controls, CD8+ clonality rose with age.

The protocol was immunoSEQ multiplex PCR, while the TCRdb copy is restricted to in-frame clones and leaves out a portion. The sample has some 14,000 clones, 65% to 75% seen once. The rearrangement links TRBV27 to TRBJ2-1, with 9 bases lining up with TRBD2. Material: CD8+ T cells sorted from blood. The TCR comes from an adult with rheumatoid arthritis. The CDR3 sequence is CASSLETSGDNEQFF. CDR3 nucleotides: TGTGCCAGCAGTTTAGAGACTAGCGGAGACAATGAGCAGTTCTTC.